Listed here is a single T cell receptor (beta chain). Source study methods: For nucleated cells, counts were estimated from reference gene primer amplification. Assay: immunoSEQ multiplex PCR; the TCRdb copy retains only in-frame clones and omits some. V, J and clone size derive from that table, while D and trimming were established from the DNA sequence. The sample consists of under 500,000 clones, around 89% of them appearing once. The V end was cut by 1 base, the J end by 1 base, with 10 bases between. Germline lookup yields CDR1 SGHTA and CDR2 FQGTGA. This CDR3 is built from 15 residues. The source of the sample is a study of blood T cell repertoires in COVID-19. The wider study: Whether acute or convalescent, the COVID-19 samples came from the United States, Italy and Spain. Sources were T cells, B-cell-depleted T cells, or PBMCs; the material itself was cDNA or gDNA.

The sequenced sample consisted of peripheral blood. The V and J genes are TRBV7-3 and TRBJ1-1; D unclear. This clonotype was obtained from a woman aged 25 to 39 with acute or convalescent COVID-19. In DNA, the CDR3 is TGTGCCAGCAGCTTAATGCCGGTGCCGAACACTGAAGCTTTCTTT. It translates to CASSLMPVPNTEAFF.